The T cell receptor (beta chain) described here comes from a study of T-cell memory formation after mild COVID-19. CDR1 and CDR2 from the germline V gene are DFQATT and SNEGSKA (reference sequence). The CDR3 sequence is 14 residues long. V was trimmed by 6 bases and J by 2 bases, leaving 15 bases between them. This clonotype was detected a few times. TCRdb independently ran MiXCR on the 5' RACE reads; one entry per CDR3 protein. This sample carries roughly 350,000 distinct CDR3 sequences, around 27% of them seen once, and the ten largest clones take roughly 13%. The chain joins TRBV20-1 to TRBJ2-3, with D perhaps matching TRBD1 or TRBD2 (5 bases each). What was sequenced was PBMCs or a T cell subset sorted from them (not recorded which). The sequence was collected from an adult woman who had mild COVID-19 (a few samples of this study predate the infection). Cell type and time point are not known. This chain's CDR3 is CSAGTVPLTDTQYF. The CDR3, as DNA: TGCAGTGCCGGGACGGTCCCTCTCACAGATACGCAGTATTTT.